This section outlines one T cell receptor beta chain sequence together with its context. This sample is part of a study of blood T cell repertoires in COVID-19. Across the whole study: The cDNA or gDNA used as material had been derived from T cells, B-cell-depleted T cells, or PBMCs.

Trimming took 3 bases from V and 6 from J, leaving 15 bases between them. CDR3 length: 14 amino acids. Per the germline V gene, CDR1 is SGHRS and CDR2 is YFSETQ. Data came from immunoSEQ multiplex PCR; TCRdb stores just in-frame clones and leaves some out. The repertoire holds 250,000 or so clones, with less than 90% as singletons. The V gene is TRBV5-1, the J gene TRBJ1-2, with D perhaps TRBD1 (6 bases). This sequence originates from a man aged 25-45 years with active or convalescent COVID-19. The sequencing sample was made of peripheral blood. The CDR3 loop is CASSWEGQTNGYTF. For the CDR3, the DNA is TGCGCCAGCAGCTGGGAGGGACAAACTAATGGCTACACCTTC.